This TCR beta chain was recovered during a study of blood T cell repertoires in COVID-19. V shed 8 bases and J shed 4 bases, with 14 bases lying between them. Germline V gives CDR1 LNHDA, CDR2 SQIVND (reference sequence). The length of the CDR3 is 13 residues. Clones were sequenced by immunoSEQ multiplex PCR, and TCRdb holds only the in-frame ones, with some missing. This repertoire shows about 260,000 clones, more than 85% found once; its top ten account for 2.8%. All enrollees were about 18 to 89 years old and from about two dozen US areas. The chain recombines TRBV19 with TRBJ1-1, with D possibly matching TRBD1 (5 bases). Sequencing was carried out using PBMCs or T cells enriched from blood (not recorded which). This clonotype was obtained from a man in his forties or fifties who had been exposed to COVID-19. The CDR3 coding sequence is TGTGCCAGTCGCCCGTTGGGGGGCACTGAAGCTTTCTTT. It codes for CASRPLGGTEAFF.